These T cell receptor beta chains were read from a single sample in a study of beta chain features in type 1 diabetes. Some clones are missing from TCRdb's copy, which holds only in-frame ones; the method was immunoSEQ multiplex PCR. The sample holds roughly 150,000 clones; 50% to 70% are singletons and the top ten take 0.08% to 0.09%. The specimen sequenced was naive CD4+ T cells from blood. These receptors were collected from a man younger than 45 with type 1 diabetes. Both conserved end residues are part of each CDR3. Fields, in order: CDR3 protein, J gene, clone size, V gene. The size entry is marked missing in some rows and otherwise reads once, few, many or a size class.

CDR3: CSADRDGDEQYF
J: TRBJ2-7
size: few
V: TRBV29-1

CDR3: CSVGTGTTDTQYF
J: TRBJ2-3
size: few
V: TRBV29-1

CDR3: CSGGQGATDTQYF
J: TRBJ2-3
size: once
V: TRBV29-1

CDR3: CAWSVNPGQGMNTEAFF
J: TRBJ1-1
size: NA
V: TRBV30

CDR3: CASSQGALAGEETQYF
J: TRBJ2-5
size: NA
V: TRBV4-3

CDR3: CSADRAGELFF
J: TRBJ2-2
size: NA
V: TRBV20-1

CDR3: CAWSTAGIAKNIQYF
J: TRBJ2-4
size: NA
V: TRBV30

CDR3: CAIAAGFEQYF
J: TRBJ2-7
size: NA
V: TRBV30

CDR3: CASSLSTGASYEQYF
J: TRBJ2-7
size: NA
V: TRBV14

CDR3: CATSTLPRGRDEQFF
J: TRBJ2-1
size: NA
V: TRBV15

CDR3: CSAGRGTDTQYF
J: TRBJ2-3
size: NA
V: TRBV29-1

CDR3: CASSQGENSPLHF
J: TRBJ1-6
size: NA
V: TRBV4-3

CDR3: CASSYGTDSYEQYF
J: TRBJ2-7
size: NA
V: TRBV6-5

CDR3: CSVQGTSNTGELFF
J: TRBJ2-2
size: NA
V: TRBV29-1

CDR3: CASAIQGLDTEAFF
J: TRBJ1-1
size: few
V: TRBV25-1

CDR3: CASSAHPSGNTDTQYF
J: TRBJ2-3
size: few
V: TRBV9

CDR3: CASTQGGSYNEQFF
J: TRBJ2-1
size: NA
V: TRBV28

CDR3: CASSMSEPGTLAFF
J: TRBJ1-1
size: NA
V: TRBV4-3

CDR3: CASSTRPGRANYGYTF
J: TRBJ1-2
size: NA
V: TRBV9

CDR3: CASSEGTGDEKLFF
J: TRBJ1-4
size: NA
V: TRBV2

CDR3: CASSPRTDLSSYEQYF
J: TRBJ2-7
size: NA
V: TRBV18

CDR3: CASSRPFRGPADTQYF
J: TRBJ2-3
size: NA
V: TRBV7-2

CDR3: CASSLVSRQANYGYTF
J: TRBJ1-2
size: NA
V: TRBV5-1